This entry lists 6 T cell receptor beta chains sequenced from one sample in a study of OX40 agonist ivuxolimab in advanced cancers. Sequenced by immunoSEQ multiplex PCR; TCRdb stores in-frame clones only, minus some. Found here are under 95,000 clones, roughly 89% of them singletons; the top ten hold approximately 9.3%. Sample: CD4+ or CD8+ T cells sorted from blood, taken in a trial of the OX40 agonist ivuxolimab. These receptors were obtained from an adult with an advanced solid tumor such as melanoma, head and neck, liver or kidney cancer.

This clone was seen a single time. The genes are TRBV7-6 and TRBJ2-1, with TRBD2 matching over 8 bases. Germline loops: CDR1 SGHVS, CDR2 FNYEAQ. The CDR3 loop spans 15 amino acids. The junction had 8 bases not matched to a gene; V was cut back by 5 bases and J by 5 bases. CDR3 region: CASSPEAGGHNEQFF. The CDR3 bases are TGTGCCAGCAGCCCCGAGGCGGGAGGCCACAATGAGCAGTTCTTC.

The chain couples TRBV9 to TRBJ1-4; 7 nucleotides agree with TRBD1. This CDR3 contains 15 residues. V gave up 3 bases and J gave up 7 bases; unmatched junction bases: 9. CDR1 and CDR2 (germline): SGDLS, YYNGEE. The CDR3 region is CASSALTGVGEKLFF. Here the CDR3 DNA reads TGTGCCAGCAGCGCTCTTACAGGGGTGGGTGAAAAACTGTTTTTT.

Turning to this clone: It is unclear where the CDR3 begins or ends on the DNA, so no DNA is shown, and the CDR3 is as TCRdb lists it. This chain connects TRBV7-5 to TRBJ1-2. TRBV7-5 is classified as a pseudogene. The CDR3 numbers 20 amino acids, ends counted. CDR3 amino acids: CARSRWGPGTILKRHYGYTF.

This clone occurred a few times. The chain couples TRBV6-1 to TRBJ2-7; D call uncertain. Deletions cut 4 bases from V and 3 bases from J, with 7 bases between. The germline gives CDR1 MNHNS, CDR2 SASEGT. The CDR3 has 12 residues. This chain's CDR3 is CASSVGGYEQYF. CDR3 DNA sequence: TGTGCCAGCAGTGTGGGCGGCTACGAGCAGTACTTC.

The chain is built from TRBV7-9 and TRBJ2-1; D is perhaps TRBD2 (5 bases). V was shortened by 8 bases and J by 0 bases, with 11 bases between the two germline ends. Germline values: CDR1 SEHNR, CDR2 FQNEAQ (reference sequence). This CDR3 has 14 amino acids. The CDR3 nucleotides read TGTGCCAGCCGGGAAGGAACCTCCTACAATGAGCAGTTCTTC. Translated: CASREGTSYNEQFF.

A single count supports this clone. The chain uses TRBV9 and TRBJ2-7, with 7 bases fitting TRBD1. This CDR3 has 14 residues. In germline, CDR1 is SGDLS, CDR2 YYNGEE. V lost 0 bases, J lost 3 bases, and 3 bases stayed unmatched. The CDR3 is CASSVAGTDYEQYF. In DNA, the CDR3 is TGTGCCAGCAGCGTAGCAGGGACAGACTACGAGCAGTACTTC.